The next 22 T cell receptor beta chains were all read from a single sample in a study of cytomegalovirus exposure and HLA in healthy donors. PCR primers comprised 60 Vbeta and 13 Jbeta primers. Only in-frame clones appear in the TCRdb table, and some are missing; sequencing was by immunoSEQ multiplex PCR. There are 40,000 to 55,000 clones in the sample; over 70% occur only once, and around 8% lies in the top ten. Input material: PBMCs. These receptors all stem from a man younger than 45 in good health and CMV-seropositive.

This clone was recorded once. This rearrangement joins TRBV10-2 to TRBJ2-7; D might be TRBD1 (5 bases). The CDR3 has 13 amino acids. Germline values: CDR1 WSHSY, CDR2 SAAADI. Between the trimmed V and J ends, which lost 3 bases and 6 bases, there was a span of 12 bases. The CDR3 DNA sequence: TGCGCCAGCAGTGAAGACAGCCTGGGCGAGCAGTACTTC. This encodes CASSEDSLGEQYF.

The rearrangement joins TRBV6-5 to TRBJ2-7, with 10 bases fitting TRBD1. In germline, CDR1 is MNHEY, CDR2 SVGAGI. CDR3 length equals 15 residues. V shed 6 bases, J shed 2 bases, and the junction held 7 bases outside the gene matches. CDR3 in amino acids: CASSPGQGVAYEQYF. As DNA, the CDR3 is TGTGCCAGCAGCCCCGGACAGGGGGTTGCCTACGAGCAGTACTTC.

This chain uses TRBV20-1 with TRBJ1-2; D is perhaps TRBD1 (6 bases). The CDR3 consists of 11 residues. Trimming stripped 7 bases from V and 8 bases from J, with 14 bases between. Looked up from germline, CDR1 is DFQATT and CDR2 is SNEGSKA (reference sequence). In DNA form, the CDR3 reads TGCAGTGGTTCGACCGGGACAGGCTACACCTTC. It translates to CSGSTGTGYTF.

A few counts support this clone. The chain is built from TRBV2 and TRBJ1-5; possible D gene TRBD1, 5 bases. Per the germline V gene, CDR1 is SNHLY and CDR2 is FYNNEI. The CDR3 runs 14 residues. The V end was cut by 5 bases, the J end by 0 bases, with 8 bases between. In DNA form, the CDR3 reads TGTGCCAGCAGTCAGGACACTAGCAATCAGCCCCAGCATTTT. Its protein product is CASSQDTSNQPQHF.

The chain joins TRBV5-8 to TRBJ2-3; D is ambiguous. The V gene's germline CDR1 is SGHTS and CDR2 YDEGEE. The CDR3 covers 14 residues. V shed 4 bases and J shed 1 base, with 10 bases lying between them. The chain's CDR3 is CASSPGFGTDTQYF. CDR3 coding DNA: TGTGCCAGCAGCCCTGGCTTCGGCACAGATACGCAGTATTTT.

The chain joins TRBV7-3 to TRBJ2-2; a weak D match, TRBD1 (6 bases). Germline CDR1 reads SGHTA; CDR2 reads FQGTGA. The CDR3 consists of 16 residues. The germline V and J ends were trimmed by 3 bases and 0 bases, with 11 bases remaining between them. The chain's CDR3 is CASSFWGTSNTGELFF. The CDR3 DNA sequence: TGTGCCAGCAGCTTCTGGGGGACATCGAACACCGGGGAGCTGTTTTTT.

In this sample, this clone turned up a few times. The chain links TRBV6-1 to TRBJ1-2; 8 positions agree with TRBD1. The CDR3 has 15 amino acids. Looked up from germline, CDR1 is MNHNS and CDR2 is SASEGT. V was pared by 6 bases and J by 1 base, with 7 bases of the junction left unmatched. The CDR3 reads CASRATGGSNYGYTF. The CDR3 nucleotides read TGTGCCAGCAGAGCTACAGGGGGGAGTAACTATGGCTACACCTTC.

This clone was seen at least ten times. The V and J genes are TRBV9 and TRBJ2-2; the D gene is possibly TRBD1 (6 bases). The CDR3 has 14 amino acids. CDR1 and CDR2 from the germline V gene are SGDLS and YYNGEE. V lost 5 bases to trimming and J lost 0 bases, with 8 bases between them. CDR3 bases: TGTGCCAGCAGACAGGGTGCGAACACCGGGGAGCTGTTTTTT. This sequence encodes CASRQGANTGELFF.

V and J are TRBV11-2 and TRBJ1-6, with D unclear. Looked up from germline, CDR1 is SGHAT and CDR2 is FQNNGV. The CDR3 has 14 residues. Between the trimmed V and J ends, which lost 1 base and 6 bases, there was a span of 7 bases. CDR3 sequence: CASSLGERNSPLHF. The CDR3 DNA sequence: TGTGCCAGCAGCTTAGGAGAGCGTAATTCACCCCTCCACTTT.

This clone is a singleton in its sample. The rearrangement uses TRBV4-1 and TRBJ1-2; D unclear. CDR1 MGHRA and CDR2 YSYEKL come from the germline V gene. Trimming removed 1 base from V and 3 bases from J, with 12 bases in between. There are 15 residues in the CDR3. In DNA form, the CDR3 reads TGCGCCAGCAGCCAAGTAGCCAACTGGGACTATGGCTACACCTTC. It codes for CASSQVANWDYGYTF.

This chain joins TRBV28 and TRBJ1-3, with D possibly TRBD1 on 5 matching bases. V was shortened by 6 bases and J by 8 bases, with 17 bases between the two germline ends. Germline V lookup: CDR1 MDHEN, CDR2 SYDVKM. CDR3 size: 14 residues. The CDR3 loop reads CASSPRGRTDTIYF. CDR3 nucleotides: TGTGCCAGCAGCCCTAGGGGCAGAACGGACACCATATATTTT. The entire variable domain, with the rest obtained from reference TRBV28 and TRBJ1-3, is as follows: DVKVTQSSRYLVKRTGEKVFLECVQDMDHENMFWYRQDPGLGLRLIYFSYDVKMKEKGDIPEGYSVSREKKERFSLILESASTNQTSMYLCASSPRGRTDTIYFGEGSWLTVV.

The chain employs TRBV5-1 and TRBJ1-2, with 8 bases lining up with TRBD1. Germline loops: CDR1 SGHRS, CDR2 YFSETQ. The CDR3 runs 15 residues. The J segment lost 6 bases and the V segment lost 0 bases, leaving 7 bases of the junction unmatched. Written as DNA, the CDR3 is TGCGCCAGCAGCTTGGTGAAGACAGGGGAGAATGGCTACACCTTC. Protein: CASSLVKTGENGYTF.

The chain uses TRBV5-1 and TRBJ2-1, with D perhaps TRBD2 (6 bases). V was pared by 4 bases and J by 0 bases, with 11 bases between. Germline V gene lookup returns CDR1 SGHRS and CDR2 YFSETQ. The CDR3 has 15 residues. The CDR3 here is CASSTGLISYNEQFF. The CDR3 nucleotides are TGCGCCAGCAGCACGGGACTTATCTCCTACAATGAGCAGTTCTTC.

This chain uses TRBV15 with TRBJ1-5, with a possible D match to TRBD1 (5 bases). The V end was cut by 2 bases, the J end by 12 bases, with 14 bases between. CDR1 and CDR2 (germline): LNHNV, YYDKDF (reference sequence). The CDR3 consists of 13 residues. The CDR3 DNA reads as TGTGCCACCAGCAGACAAGACGGGGGTCTCCAGCATTTT. Its translation: CATSRQDGGLQHF.

The chain combines TRBV4-1 with TRBJ2-7, with D perhaps matching TRBD1 (6 bases). CDR3 length: 17 amino acids. The germline V gene has CDR1 MGHRA and CDR2 YSYEKL. Trimming removed 0 bases from V and 2 bases from J, with 17 bases in between. Written as DNA, the CDR3 is TGCGCCAGCAGCCAAGATTTCCTCGGGACACCCCCCTACGAGCAGTACTTC. Translation gives CASSQDFLGTPPYEQYF.

The genes are TRBV4-1 and TRBJ1-2; D remains unclear. Germline V gene data show CDR1 as MGHRA and CDR2 as YSYEKL. Trimming shortened V by 3 bases and J by 6 bases, and 5 bases separated the two germline ends. This CDR3 comprises 11 residues. The CDR3 DNA follows: TGCGCCAGCAGCCACGTTCATGGCTACACCTTC. Translation: CASSHVHGYTF.

The V gene is TRBV20-1, the J gene TRBJ1-1; D gene ambiguous. The germline gives CDR1 DFQATT, CDR2 SNEGSKA (reference sequence). This CDR3 region has 11 residues. With 5 bases removed from V and 8 bases from J, the gap between germline ends came to 12 bases. The CDR3 region has the DNA TGCAGTGCTCCCCAGGAGGCCGAAGCTTTCTTT. It is translated as CSAPQEAEAFF.

The V call is TRBV9, the J call TRBJ2-3, with TRBD2 identical over 9 bases. The CDR3 is made up of 16 amino acids. J was trimmed by 4 bases and V by 3 bases; bases with no gene match: 9. Germline V gene sequence: CDR1 SGDLS, CDR2 YYNGEE. CDR3 in amino acids: CASSALRGGLSDTQYF. CDR3 DNA sequence: TGTGCCAGCAGCGCCCTGCGGGGGGGCCTCTCAGATACGCAGTATTTT. The whole variable domain, filled in from reference TRBV9 and TRBJ2-3, reads DSGVTQTPKHLITATGQRVTLRCSPRSGDLSVYWYQQSLDQGLQFLIQYYNGEERAKGNILERFSAQQFPDLHSELNLSSLELGDSALYFCASSALRGGLSDTQYFGPGTRLTVL.

A remark on this clone: Here the CDR3 omits its conserved ending phenylalanine or tryptophan, so a read error is the likely source. The chain recombines TRBV27 with TRBJ1-1; the match to TRBD1 covers 8 bases. CDR3 size: 13 residues. The V and J ends lost 6 bases and 4 bases, in that order; junction bases with no gene match: 4. Germline-derived CDR1 and CDR2 are MNHEY and SMNVEV (reference sequence). The CDR3 here is CASRLDRGTEAFL. The CDR3 coding sequence is TGTGCCAGCAGGCTTGACAGGGGCACTGAAGCTTTCCTT.

V gene TRBV5-1 combines with J gene TRBJ1-3, with D hard to call. The CDR3 is made up of 16 amino acids. CDR1 is SGHRS, CDR2 YFSETQ, per germline. V was cut by 0 bases and J by 0 bases, with 10 bases left in between. The CDR3 DNA reads TGCGCCAGCAGCTTGGACAGCCTCCGCTCTGGAAACACCATATATTTT. It codes for CASSLDSLRSGNTIYF.

This clone was seen only once. The chain is built from TRBV7-6 and TRBJ2-6; D might be TRBD2 (6 bases). Trimming cost V 8 bases and J 0 bases, with 14 bases left between them. This CDR3 is built from 16 residues. Germline V gene sequence: CDR1 SGHVS, CDR2 FNYEAQ. The CDR3 DNA is TGTGCCAGCTTAAACCCGGGGGACTCTGGGGCCAACGTCCTGACTTTC. Translated: CASLNPGDSGANVLTF.

The chain is built from TRBV7-2 and TRBJ1-1; no clear D gene. CDR3 length equals 13 residues. The ends were cut back, 5 bases at V and 7 bases at J, with 14 bases in the middle. Germline lookup yields CDR1 SGHTA and CDR2 FQGNSA. The DNA of the CDR3 is TGTGCCAGCAGCCCCCTGGGCTCATTTGAAGCTTTCTTT. It is translated as CASSPLGSFEAFF.